Sequencing of this T cell receptor (beta chain) was carried out in a study of T-cell memory formation after mild COVID-19. Study context: Clusters of TCRs were largely donor specific.

Comment on this clonotype: Its specificity is unknown.

Germline V gene data show CDR1 as KGHSH and CDR2 as LQKENI. Losses at the gene ends were 3 bases for V and 5 bases for J; bases not matched to a gene: 12. The CDR3 is 19 amino acids. The 5'RACE method, run with constant-segment primers, produced TCR alpha and TCR beta cDNA libraries (carrying sample barcodes and UMIs). TCRdb called the 5' RACE reads again in MiXCR, with one record for every CDR3 protein. The table has around 370,000 distinct CDR3 sequences, roughly 21% seen once. Study-level points and caveats: CD4+ contracting clones were found mainly in CM and EM, and CD8+ ones in EMRA.

The receptor comes from an adult woman who had mild COVID-19 (a few samples of this study predate the infection). Cell type and time point are not known. V is TRBV18 and J is TRBJ2-1; 14 nucleotides line up with TRBD2. The sequencing input was PBMCs or a T cell subset sorted from them (not recorded which). The CDR3 bases are TGTGCCAGCTCACCCGACCGACTAGCGGGAGGGCCGGTCCACAATGAGCAGTTCTTC. This sequence encodes CASSPDRLAGGPVHNEQFF. The whole variable domain, filled in from reference TRBV18 and TRBJ2-1, reads NAGVMQNPRHLVRRRGQEARLRCSPMKGHSHVYWYRQLPEEGLKFMVYLQKENIIDESGMPKERFSAEFPKEGPSILRIQQVVRGDSAAYFCASSPDRLAGGPVHNEQFFGPGTRLTVL.